Reported below is one T cell receptor (beta chain). Its antigen remains unknown. The germline V and J ends were trimmed by 8 bases and 2 bases, with 16 bases remaining between them. Germline lookup yields CDR1 MDHEN and CDR2 SYDVKM. There are 14 residues in the CDR3. This sample is drawn from a study of cytomegalovirus exposure and HLA in healthy donors. Study-level background: Drawn from HLA-typed donors, tens of millions of unique TCRs were held in an early data release. Findings and caveats of the study: The authors enumerated over 150 TCR beta chains as linked to cytomegalovirus.

It was with 60 Vbeta and 13 Jbeta primers that the PCR ran. In the authors' methods: It was a later analysis that counted tens of millions of unique TCR beta chains, of which roughly 11 million were shared. Sequencing used immunoSEQ multiplex PCR; TCRdb keeps in-frame clones, though not all of them. The DNA was the basis for D and trimming; V, J and clone size are from that table. In the table there are 110,000 or so clones, almost 70% of which are singletons. This clonotype was obtained from a man younger than 45 in good health and CMV-seronegative. The genes are TRBV28 and TRBJ2-7; D ambiguous. The specimen was PBMCs. Here the CDR3 reads CASGTSTGTYEQYF. The CDR3 nucleotides are TGTGCCAGCGGCACCTCGACGGGTACCTACGAGCAGTACTTC.